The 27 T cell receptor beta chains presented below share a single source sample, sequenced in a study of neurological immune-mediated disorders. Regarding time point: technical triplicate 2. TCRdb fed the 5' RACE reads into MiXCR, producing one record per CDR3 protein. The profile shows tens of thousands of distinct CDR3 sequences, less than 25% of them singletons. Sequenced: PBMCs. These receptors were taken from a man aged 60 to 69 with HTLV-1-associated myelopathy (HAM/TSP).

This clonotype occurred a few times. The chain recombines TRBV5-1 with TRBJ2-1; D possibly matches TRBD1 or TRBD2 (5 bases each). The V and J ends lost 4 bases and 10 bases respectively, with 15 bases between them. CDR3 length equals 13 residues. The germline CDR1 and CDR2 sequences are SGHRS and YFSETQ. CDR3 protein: CASSPAGGQEQFF. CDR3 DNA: TGCGCCAGCAGCCCCGCTGGGGGTCAAGAGCAGTTCTTC.

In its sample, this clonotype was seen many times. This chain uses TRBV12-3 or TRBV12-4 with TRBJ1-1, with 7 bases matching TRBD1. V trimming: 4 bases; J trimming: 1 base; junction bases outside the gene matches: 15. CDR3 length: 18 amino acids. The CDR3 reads CASSSGRGGFGSNTEAFF. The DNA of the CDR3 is TGTGCCAGCAGTTCCGGCAGGGGGGGGTTTGGGTCGAACACTGAAGCTTTCTTT.

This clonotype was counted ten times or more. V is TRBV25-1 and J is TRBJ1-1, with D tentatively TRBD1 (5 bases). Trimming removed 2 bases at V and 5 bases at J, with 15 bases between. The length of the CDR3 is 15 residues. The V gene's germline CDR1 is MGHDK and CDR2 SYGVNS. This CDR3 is CASSEGGEGKTEAFF. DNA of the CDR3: TGTGCCAGCAGTGAAGGGGGAGAGGGGAAGACTGAAGCTTTCTTT.

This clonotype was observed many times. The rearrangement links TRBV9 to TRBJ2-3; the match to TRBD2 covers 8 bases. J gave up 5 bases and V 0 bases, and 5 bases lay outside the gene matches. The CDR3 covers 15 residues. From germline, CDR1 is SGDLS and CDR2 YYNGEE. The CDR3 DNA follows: TGTGCCAGCAGCGTAGCGCCAGCGGGAGAAGATACGCAGTATTTT. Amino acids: CASSVAPAGEDTQYF.

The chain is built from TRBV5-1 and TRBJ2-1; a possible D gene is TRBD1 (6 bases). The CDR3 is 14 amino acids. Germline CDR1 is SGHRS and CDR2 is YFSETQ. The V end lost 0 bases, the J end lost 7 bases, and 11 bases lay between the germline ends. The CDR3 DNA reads TGCGCCAGCAGCTTGGAGGGCAGGGGTAATGAGCAGTTCTTC. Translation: CASSLEGRGNEQFF. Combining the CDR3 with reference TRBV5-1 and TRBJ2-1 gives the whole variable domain KAGVTQTPRYLIKTRGQQVTLSCSPISGHRSVSWYQQTPGQGLQFLFEYFSETQRNKGNFPGRFSGRQFSNSRSEMNVSTLELGDSALYLCASSLEGRGNEQFFGPGTRLTVL.

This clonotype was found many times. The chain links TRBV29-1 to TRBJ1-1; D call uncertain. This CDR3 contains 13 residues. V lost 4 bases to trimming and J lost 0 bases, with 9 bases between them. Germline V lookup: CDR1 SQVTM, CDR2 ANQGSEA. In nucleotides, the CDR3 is TGCAGCGTTGCAGCACAGATGAACACTGAAGCTTTCTTT. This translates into CSVAAQMNTEAFF. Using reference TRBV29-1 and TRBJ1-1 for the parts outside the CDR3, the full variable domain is SAVISQKPSRDICQRGTSLTIQCQVDSQVTMMFWYRQQPGQSLTLIATANQGSEATYESGFVIDKFPISRPNLTFSTLTVSNMSPEDSSIYLCSVAAQMNTEAFFGQGTRLTVV.

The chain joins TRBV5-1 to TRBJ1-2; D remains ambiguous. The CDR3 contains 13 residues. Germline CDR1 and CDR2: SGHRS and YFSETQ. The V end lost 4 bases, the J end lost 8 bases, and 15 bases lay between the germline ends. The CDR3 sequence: CASSLPDANGYTF. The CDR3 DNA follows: TGCGCCAGCAGCCTACCCGACGCGAACGGCTACACCTTC.

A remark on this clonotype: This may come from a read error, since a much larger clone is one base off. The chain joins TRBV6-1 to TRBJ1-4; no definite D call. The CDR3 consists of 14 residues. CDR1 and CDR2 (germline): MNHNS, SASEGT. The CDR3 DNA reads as TGTTCCAGCAGCAAACAAGCCCGGGATGAAAAACTGTTTTTT. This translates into CSSSKQARDEKLFF.

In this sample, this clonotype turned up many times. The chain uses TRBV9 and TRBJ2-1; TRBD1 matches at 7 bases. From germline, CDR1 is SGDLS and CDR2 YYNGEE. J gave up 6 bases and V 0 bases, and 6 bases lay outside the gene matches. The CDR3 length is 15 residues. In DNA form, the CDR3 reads TGTGCCAGCAGCGTAGAAGGGGGCTGGTTCAATGAGCAGTTCTTC. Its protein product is CASSVEGGWFNEQFF.

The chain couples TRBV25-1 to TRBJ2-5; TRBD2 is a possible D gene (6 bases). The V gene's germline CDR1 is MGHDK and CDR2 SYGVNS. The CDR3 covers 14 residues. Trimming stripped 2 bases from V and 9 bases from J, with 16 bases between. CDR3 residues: CASSEAGRTSPQYF. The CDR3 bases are TGTGCCAGCAGTGAAGCCGGGAGAACCTCGCCCCAGTACTTC.

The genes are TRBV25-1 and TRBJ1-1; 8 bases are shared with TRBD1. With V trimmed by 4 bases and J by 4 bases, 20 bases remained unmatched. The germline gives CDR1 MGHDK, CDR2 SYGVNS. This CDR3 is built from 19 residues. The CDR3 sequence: CASSAAQGATGRGFTEAFF. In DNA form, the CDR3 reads TGTGCCAGCAGTGCAGCCCAGGGGGCGACGGGACGTGGGTTCACTGAAGCTTTCTTT.

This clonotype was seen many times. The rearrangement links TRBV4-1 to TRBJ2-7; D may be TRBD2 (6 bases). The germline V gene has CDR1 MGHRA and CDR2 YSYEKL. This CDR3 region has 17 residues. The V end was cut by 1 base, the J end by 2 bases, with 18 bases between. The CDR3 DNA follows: TGCGCCAGCAGCCAAGTAGCGGTGGGCCTACGTACCTACGAGCAGTACTTC. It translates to CASSQVAVGLRTYEQYF.

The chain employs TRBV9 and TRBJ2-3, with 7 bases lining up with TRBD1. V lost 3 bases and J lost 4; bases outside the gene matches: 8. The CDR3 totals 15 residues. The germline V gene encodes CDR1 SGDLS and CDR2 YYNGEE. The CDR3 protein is CASSGGRQGSDTQYF. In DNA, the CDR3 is TGTGCCAGCAGCGGAGGTAGACAGGGCTCAGATACGCAGTATTTT.

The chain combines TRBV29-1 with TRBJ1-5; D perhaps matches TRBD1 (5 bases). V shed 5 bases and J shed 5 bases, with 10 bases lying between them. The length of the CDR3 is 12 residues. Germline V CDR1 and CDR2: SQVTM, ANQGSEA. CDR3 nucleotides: TGCAGCGTTAGGGAGGGGTATCAGCCCCAGCATTTT. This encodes CSVREGYQPQHF.

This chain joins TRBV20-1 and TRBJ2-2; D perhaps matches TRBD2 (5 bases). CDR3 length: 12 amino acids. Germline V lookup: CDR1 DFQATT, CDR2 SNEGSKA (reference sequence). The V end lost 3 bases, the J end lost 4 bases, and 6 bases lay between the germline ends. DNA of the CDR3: TGCAGTGCTAGTCGGGGCACCGGGGAGCTGTTTTTT. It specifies CSASRGTGELFF.

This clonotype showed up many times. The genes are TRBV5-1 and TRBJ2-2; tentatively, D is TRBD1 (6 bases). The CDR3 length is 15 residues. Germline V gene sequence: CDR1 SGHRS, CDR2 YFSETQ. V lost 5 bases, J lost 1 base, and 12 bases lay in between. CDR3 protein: CASRPPGQNTGELFF. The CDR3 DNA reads TGCGCCAGCAGACCTCCGGGACAGAACACCGGGGAGCTGTTTTTT.

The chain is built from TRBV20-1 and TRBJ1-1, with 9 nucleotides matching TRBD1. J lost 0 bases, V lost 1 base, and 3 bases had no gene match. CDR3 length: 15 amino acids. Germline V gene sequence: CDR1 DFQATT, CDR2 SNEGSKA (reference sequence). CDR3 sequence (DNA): TGCAGTGCTAGAGGTTGGACAGGGGTGAACACTGAAGCTTTCTTT. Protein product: CSARGWTGVNTEAFF.

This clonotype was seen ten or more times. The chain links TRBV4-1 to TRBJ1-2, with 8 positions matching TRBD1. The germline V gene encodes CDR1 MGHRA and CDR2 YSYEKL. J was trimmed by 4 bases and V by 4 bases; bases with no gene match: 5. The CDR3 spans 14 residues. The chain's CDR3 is CASSPEDRVYGYTF. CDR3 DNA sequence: TGCGCCAGCAGCCCGGAGGACAGGGTCTATGGCTACACCTTC.

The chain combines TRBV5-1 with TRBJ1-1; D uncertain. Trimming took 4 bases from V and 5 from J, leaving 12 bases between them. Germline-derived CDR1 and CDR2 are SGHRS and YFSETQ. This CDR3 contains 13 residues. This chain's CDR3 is CASSADLGTEAFF. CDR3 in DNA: TGCGCCAGCAGCGCGGACCTGGGGACTGAAGCTTTCTTT.

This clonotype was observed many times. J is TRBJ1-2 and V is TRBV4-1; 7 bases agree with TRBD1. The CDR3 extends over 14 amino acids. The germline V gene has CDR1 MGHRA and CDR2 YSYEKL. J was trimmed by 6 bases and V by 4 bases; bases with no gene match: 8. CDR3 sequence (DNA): TGCGCCAGCAGCCCTGATGCTACAGGGGATGGCTACACCTTC. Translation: CASSPDATGDGYTF.

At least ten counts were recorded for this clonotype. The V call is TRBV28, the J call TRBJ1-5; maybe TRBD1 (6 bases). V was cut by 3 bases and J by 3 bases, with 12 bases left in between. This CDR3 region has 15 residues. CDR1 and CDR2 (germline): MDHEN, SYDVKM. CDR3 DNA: TGTGCCAGCAGTTTTCTTACAGGGAACAATCAGCCCCAGCATTTT. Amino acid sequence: CASSFLTGNNQPQHF.

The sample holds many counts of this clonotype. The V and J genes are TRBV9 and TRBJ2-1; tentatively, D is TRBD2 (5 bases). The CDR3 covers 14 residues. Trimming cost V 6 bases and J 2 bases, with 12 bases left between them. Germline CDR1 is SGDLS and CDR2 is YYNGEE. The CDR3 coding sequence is TGTGCCAGCAATGTCGATAGCGCCTACAATGAGCAGTTCTTC. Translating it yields CASNVDSAYNEQFF.

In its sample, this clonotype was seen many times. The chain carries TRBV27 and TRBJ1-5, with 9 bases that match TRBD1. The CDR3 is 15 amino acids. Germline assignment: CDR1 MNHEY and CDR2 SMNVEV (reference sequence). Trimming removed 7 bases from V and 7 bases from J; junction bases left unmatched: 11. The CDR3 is CASKELQGAGQPQHF. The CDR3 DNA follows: TGTGCCAGCAAAGAACTACAGGGGGCAGGACAGCCCCAGCATTTT.

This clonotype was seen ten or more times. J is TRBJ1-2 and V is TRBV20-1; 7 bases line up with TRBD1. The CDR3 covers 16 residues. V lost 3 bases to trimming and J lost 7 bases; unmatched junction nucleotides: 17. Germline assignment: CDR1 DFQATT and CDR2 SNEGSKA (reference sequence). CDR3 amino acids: CSARLTGEMEGLGYTF. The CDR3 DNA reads TGCAGTGCTAGGCTCACAGGGGAGATGGAAGGCCTTGGCTACACCTTC.

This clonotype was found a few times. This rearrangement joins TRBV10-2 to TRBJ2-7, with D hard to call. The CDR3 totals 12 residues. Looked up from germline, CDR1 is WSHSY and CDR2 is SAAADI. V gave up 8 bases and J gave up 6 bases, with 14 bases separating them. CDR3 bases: TGCGCCAGCCGACGCGGTCCTGGCGAGCAGTACTTC. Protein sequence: CASRRGPGEQYF.

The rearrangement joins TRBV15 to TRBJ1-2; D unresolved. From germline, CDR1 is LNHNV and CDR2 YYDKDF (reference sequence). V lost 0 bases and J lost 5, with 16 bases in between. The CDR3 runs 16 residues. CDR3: CATSRDRTPREYGYTF. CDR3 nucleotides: TGTGCCACCAGCAGAGATCGGACCCCCCGGGAGTATGGCTACACCTTC.

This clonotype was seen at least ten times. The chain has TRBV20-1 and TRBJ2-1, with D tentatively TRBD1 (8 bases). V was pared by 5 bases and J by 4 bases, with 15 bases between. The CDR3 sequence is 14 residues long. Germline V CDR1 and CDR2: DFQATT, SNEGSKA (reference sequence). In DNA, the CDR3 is TGCAGTGCTGGGGGGGACAGGAGATACAATGAGCAGTTCTTC. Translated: CSAGGDRRYNEQFF.